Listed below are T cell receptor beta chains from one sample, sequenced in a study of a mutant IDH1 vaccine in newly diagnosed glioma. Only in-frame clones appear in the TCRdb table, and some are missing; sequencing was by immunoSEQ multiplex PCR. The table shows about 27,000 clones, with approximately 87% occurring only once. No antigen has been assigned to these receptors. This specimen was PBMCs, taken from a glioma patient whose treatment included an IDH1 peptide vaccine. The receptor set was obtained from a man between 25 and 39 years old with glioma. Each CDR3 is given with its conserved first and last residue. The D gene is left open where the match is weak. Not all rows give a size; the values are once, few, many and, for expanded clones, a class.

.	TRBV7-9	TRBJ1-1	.	TGTGCCAGCAGCTTAAGTTCCAGGATGAACACTGAAGCTTTCTTT	CASSLSSRMNTEAFF
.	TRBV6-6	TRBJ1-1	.	TGTGCCAGCAGTTACTCCTCAGGGTCCCCTGAAGCTTTCTTT	CASSYSSGSPEAFF
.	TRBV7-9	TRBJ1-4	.	TGTGCCAGCAGCTTAGAACAGATTAATGAAAAACTGTTTTTT	CASSLEQINEKLFF
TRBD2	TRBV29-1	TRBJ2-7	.	TGCAGCTCGGGACTAGCGGGAGATAGGTACTTC	CSSGLAGDRYF
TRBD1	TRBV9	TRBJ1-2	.	TGTGCCAGCAGCCCGCGGACAGGGGGCGGGTCTGGCTACACCTTC	CASSPRTGGGSGYTF
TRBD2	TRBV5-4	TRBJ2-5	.	TGTGCCAGCAGCGTCGGGGGGGCTCCCTCCATCCAAGAGACCCAGTACTTC	CASSVGGAPSIQETQYF
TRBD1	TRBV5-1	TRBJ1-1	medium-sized	TGCGCCAGCAGCTTGGCCCAGGGAGGGGGCGGTGAAGCTTTCTTT	CASSLAQGGGGEAFF
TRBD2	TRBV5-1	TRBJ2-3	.	TGCGCCAGCAGCGCAACCCCTAGCGGGAGGGCCACAGATACGCAGTATTTT	CASSATPSGRATDTQYF
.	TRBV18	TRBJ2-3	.	TGTGCCAGCTCACCACCGTCTAGTCCTGATACGCAGTATTTT	CASSPPSSPDTQYF
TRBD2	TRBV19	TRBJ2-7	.	TGTGCCAGTGGTATAGGGAGGGCCTCCGACGAGCAGTACTTC	CASGIGRASDEQYF
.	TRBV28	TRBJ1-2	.	TGTGCCGGCAGACACCCTTCTGGCTATGGCTACACCTTC	CAGRHPSGYGYTF
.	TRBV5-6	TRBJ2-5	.	TGTGCCAGCAGCTTGGGGTCAGGACGTAACCAAGAGACCCAGTACTTC	CASSLGSGRNQETQYF
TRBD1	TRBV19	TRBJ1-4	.	TGTGCCAGTAGTACGGGACAGGGCCCTGCAACTAATGAAAAACTGTTTTTT	CASSTGQGPATNEKLFF
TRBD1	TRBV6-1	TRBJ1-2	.	TGTGCCAGCAGTGCCCAGGGGGCTGCTATCTATGGCTACACCTTC	CASSAQGAAIYGYTF
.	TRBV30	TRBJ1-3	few	TGTGCCTGGAGGCGTGGTCAGTCCTCTGGAAACACCATATATTTT	CAWRRGQSSGNTIYF
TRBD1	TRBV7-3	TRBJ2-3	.	TGTGCCAGCAGGAGACAGGGGGGCACAGATACGCAGTATTTT	CASRRQGGTDTQYF
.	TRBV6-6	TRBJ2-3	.	TGTGCCAGCAGTTACTCCAGGGGACATAGCACAGATACGCAGTATTTT	CASSYSRGHSTDTQYF
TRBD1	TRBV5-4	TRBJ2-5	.	TGTGCCAGCAGCTCCCTCGGACAGGTCCAGTCCCAAGAGACCCAGTACTTC	CASSSLGQVQSQETQYF
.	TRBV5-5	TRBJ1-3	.	TGTGCCAGCAGCTTGGACGGAGTTGGAAACACCATATATTTT	CASSLDGVGNTIYF
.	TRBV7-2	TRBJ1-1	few	TGTGCCAGCAGCCCCGCCCCGGGGGGACGTACTGAAGCTTTCTTT	CASSPAPGGRTEAFF
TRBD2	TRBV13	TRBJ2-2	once	TGTGCCAGCAGCTTAGGCCTCGCTAGCGGGTTGGCCGGGGAGCTGTTTTTT	CASSLGLASGLAGELFF
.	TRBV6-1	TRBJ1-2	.	TGTGCCAGCAGTGAACTCCCGACAGCTAACTATGGCTACACCTTC	CASSELPTANYGYTF
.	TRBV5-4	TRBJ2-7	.	TGTGCCAGCAGCTTGGGACTCGGCGGGGAGCAGTACTTC	CASSLGLGGEQYF
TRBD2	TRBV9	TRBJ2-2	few	TGTGCCAGCAGCGCCTTAGCGGGGGGGCAAAGCGGGGAGCTGTTTTTT	CASSALAGGQSGELFF